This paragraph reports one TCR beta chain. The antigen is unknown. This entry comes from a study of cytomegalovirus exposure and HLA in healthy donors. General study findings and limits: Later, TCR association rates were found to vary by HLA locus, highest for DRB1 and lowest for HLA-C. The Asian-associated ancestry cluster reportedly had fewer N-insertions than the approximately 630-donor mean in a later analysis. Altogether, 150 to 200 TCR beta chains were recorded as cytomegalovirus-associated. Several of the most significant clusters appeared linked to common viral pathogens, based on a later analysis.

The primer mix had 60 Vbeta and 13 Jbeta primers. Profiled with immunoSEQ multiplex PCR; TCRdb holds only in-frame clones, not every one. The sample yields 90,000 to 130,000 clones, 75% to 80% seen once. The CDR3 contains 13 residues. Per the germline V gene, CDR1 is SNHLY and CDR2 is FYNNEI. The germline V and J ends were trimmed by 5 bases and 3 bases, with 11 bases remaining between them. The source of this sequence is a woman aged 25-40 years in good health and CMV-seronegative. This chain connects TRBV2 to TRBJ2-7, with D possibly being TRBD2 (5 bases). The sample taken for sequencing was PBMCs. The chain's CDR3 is CASSLTGNYEQYF. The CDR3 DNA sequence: TGTGCCAGCAGTCTCACGGGGAACTACGAGCAGTACTTC.